Below are 17 T cell receptor beta chains sequenced from a single sample in a study of CD8 T cells in Susac syndrome. Random hexamers primed reverse transcription of about 0.45 to 1 ug RNA. TCRdb re-called the immunoSEQ multiplex PCR reads with MiXCR, one entry per CDR3 protein. In the table there are roughly 120,000 distinct CDR3 sequences, 90% to 95% of which are singletons. Sequenced: CD4+ T cells from PBMCs. Every receptor here comes from a human donor in good health.

The rearrangement uses TRBV29-1 and TRBJ2-7, with a possible D match to TRBD1 (6 bases). The V end lost 5 bases, the J end lost 6 bases, and 14 bases lay between the germline ends. The CDR3 runs 12 residues. Germline-derived CDR1 and CDR2 are SQVTM and ANQGSEA. CDR3 bases: TGCAGCGTTAGGCAGGGGAGCAGCGAGCAGTACTTC. This codes for CSVRQGSSEQYF.

The chain employs TRBV7-9 and TRBJ2-3; D remains ambiguous. The CDR3 runs to 11 residues. Germline lookup yields CDR1 SEHNR and CDR2 FQNEAQ (reference sequence). Trimming took off 6 bases at V and 3 bases at J, with 4 bases between the two ends. CDR3 region: CASRQTDTQYF. In DNA form, the CDR3 reads TGTGCCAGCAGGCAGACAGATACGCAGTATTTT.

The chain recombines TRBV7-2 with TRBJ1-1; 8 positions match TRBD1. Germline values: CDR1 SGHTA, CDR2 FQGNSA. The CDR3 has 16 amino acids. The V segment lost 4 bases and the J segment 3 bases; nucleotides outside the gene matches: 10. The CDR3: CASSYQTGGRDTEAFF. CDR3 nucleotides: TGTGCCAGCAGCTACCAAACAGGGGGAAGGGACACTGAAGCTTTCTTT.

The rearrangement joins TRBV5-1 to TRBJ2-2; TRBD2 matches 11 bases. The CDR3 totals 15 residues. V was clipped by 3 bases and J by 3 bases; unmatched bases: 1. Germline CDR1 is SGHRS and CDR2 is YFSETQ. CDR3 sequence: CASSYSGRDTGELFF. In DNA, the CDR3 is TGCGCCAGCAGCTATAGCGGGAGGGACACCGGGGAGCTGTTTTTT.

The chain links TRBV6-1 to TRBJ2-7; TRBD2 matches at 12 bases. Trimming at V came to 6 bases and at J to 2 bases, leaving 11 bases not matched to a gene. The CDR3 is 17 amino acids. Germline CDR1 is MNHNS and CDR2 is SASEGT. CDR3 in amino acids: CASSVGSLAGGTYEQYF. The CDR3 bases are TGTGCCAGCAGCGTAGGCTCCCTAGCGGGAGGGACCTACGAGCAGTACTTC.

This clonotype has a single count. This chain connects TRBV5-1 to TRBJ2-7, with 8 bases lining up with TRBD1. V shed 4 bases and J 0 bases; nucleotides not matched to a gene: 3. The CDR3 extends over 14 amino acids. The germline V gene encodes CDR1 SGHRS and CDR2 YFSETQ. CDR3 sequence: CASSQTGVSYEQYF. CDR3 nucleotides: TGCGCCAGCAGCCAGACAGGGGTCTCCTACGAGCAGTACTTC.

The chain employs TRBV4-3 and TRBJ2-2; 12 nucleotides align to TRBD2. Germline lookup yields CDR1 LGHNA and CDR2 YSLEER. This CDR3 spans 17 amino acids. J gave up 2 bases and V 4 bases, and 5 bases lay outside the gene matches. CDR3 sequence (DNA): TGCGCCAGCAGCCTAGGACTAGCGGGACCAAACACCGGGGAGCTGTTTTTT. Translated: CASSLGLAGPNTGELFF.

This rearrangement joins TRBV5-4 to TRBJ2-5; TRBD2 agrees at 7 bases. This CDR3 region has 16 residues. CDR1 is SGHNT and CDR2 is YYREEE in the germline V gene (reference sequence). The ends lost 0 bases at V and 1 base at J; junction bases unmatched: 6. The chain's CDR3 is CASSLGAGLVQETQYF. Written as DNA, the CDR3 is TGTGCCAGCAGCTTGGGCGCTGGACTAGTCCAAGAGACCCAGTACTTC.

The V gene is TRBV30, the J gene TRBJ1-5, with a tentative D call TRBD1 (5 bases). This CDR3 has 15 amino acids. The V end lost 3 bases, the J end lost 7 bases, and 19 bases lay between the germline ends. Germline loops: CDR1 GTSNPN, CDR2 SVGIG (reference sequence). CDR3 loop: CAWSAGYPVGQPQHF. The CDR3 region has the DNA TGTGCCTGGAGCGCAGGGTACCCCGTGGGGCAGCCCCAGCATTTT.

This clonotype was recorded once. The genes are TRBV20-1 and TRBJ2-3; 8 nucleotides agree with TRBD1. Germline CDR1 reads DFQATT; CDR2 reads SNEGSKA (reference sequence). The CDR3 totals 14 residues. Trimming took 6 bases from V and 6 from J; bases not matched to a gene: 11. CDR3 protein: CSANPGGAWDTQYF. CDR3 bases: TGCAGTGCCAATCCAGGGGGCGCGTGGGATACGCAGTATTTT.

This chain links TRBV20-1 with TRBJ2-3; 7 positions agree with TRBD2. With 3 bases clipped from V and 12 bases from J, the junction kept 6 bases outside the gene matches. Germline values: CDR1 DFQATT, CDR2 SNEGSKA (reference sequence). CDR3 size: 11 residues. As DNA, the CDR3 is TGCAGTGCTAGGATAGCGGGCCTACAGTATTTT. Its translation: CSARIAGLQYF.

V usage is TRBV7-2 and J usage is TRBJ2-1, with TRBD1 matching over 7 bases. CDR3 length: 14 amino acids. Germline V gene lookup returns CDR1 SGHTA and CDR2 FQGNSA. V shed 3 bases and J 4 bases; nucleotides not matched to a gene: 3. The CDR3 sequence: CASSFTGVYNEQFF. In DNA, the CDR3 is TGTGCCAGCAGCTTCACAGGGGTTTACAATGAGCAGTTCTTC.

This chain connects TRBV5-1 to TRBJ2-3; 7 bases match TRBD1. CDR1 and CDR2 from the germline V gene are SGHRS and YFSETQ. V dropped 4 bases and J dropped 4; count of bases not matched to a gene: 6. This CDR3 comprises 14 residues. The CDR3 is CASSELTGSDTQYF. Here the CDR3 DNA reads TGCGCCAGCAGCGAATTGACAGGGTCAGATACGCAGTATTTT.

J is TRBJ2-1 and V is TRBV7-2, with D unresolved. Per the germline V gene, CDR1 is SGHTA and CDR2 is FQGNSA. This CDR3 is built from 13 residues. Trimming stripped 2 bases from V and 7 bases from J, with 9 bases between. CDR3 sequence reads: CASSLRYANEQFF. As DNA, the CDR3 is TGTGCCAGCAGCTTACGTTACGCGAATGAGCAGTTCTTC.

V and J are TRBV4-1 and TRBJ2-5; D is ambiguous. The CDR3 totals 13 residues. Germline lookup yields CDR1 MGHRA and CDR2 YSYEKL. The V end lost 4 bases, the J end lost 5 bases, and 11 bases lay between the germline ends. This CDR3 reads CASSRGPAETQYF. Here the CDR3 DNA reads TGCGCCAGCAGCCGCGGACCGGCGGAGACCCAGTACTTC.

The chain employs TRBV7-9 and TRBJ1-2; D is uncertain. CDR3 length: 12 residues. Germline V gene data show CDR1 as SEHNR and CDR2 as FQNEAQ (reference sequence). Trimming cost V 0 bases and J 4 bases, with 3 bases left between them. CDR3 residues: CASSLAIYGYTF. For the CDR3, the DNA is TGTGCCAGCAGCTTAGCAATCTATGGCTACACCTTC.

The V call is TRBV19, the J call TRBJ2-5; 7 nucleotides line up with TRBD1. The germline V gene has CDR1 LNHDA and CDR2 SQIVND (reference sequence). J lost 5 bases, V lost 4 bases, and 7 bases had no gene match. This CDR3 is built from 14 residues. CDR3 sequence: CASSTGTVLETQYF. CDR3 sequence (DNA): TGTGCCAGTAGTACCGGGACAGTGTTGGAGACCCAGTACTTC.